Listed below are T cell receptor beta chains from one sample, sequenced in a study of blood T cells in healthy people across ages. TCRdb recomputed calls from the 5' RACE reads with MiXCR, one row per CDR3 protein. The sample carries over 500,000 distinct CDR3 sequences, approximately 52% recorded once. Source material: blood. The receptors come from a woman aged 80 or over in good health. Each CDR3 is given with its conserved first and last residue. A D gene is named only where the DNA matches it firmly. Clone size appears in some rows only: once, few, many, or a class for an expanded clone.

D gene | J gene | clone size | V gene | CDR3 DNA | CDR3 protein
TRBD1 | TRBJ1-6 | few | TRBV7-9 | TGTGCCAGCAGCCCCTGGGACAGCTATTCACCCCTCCACTTT | CASSPWDSYSPLHF
- | TRBJ1-5 | - | TRBV12-3/TRBV12-4 | TGTGCCAGCAGTTCGAACAGGGACGCCTTCAATCAGCCCCAGCATTTT | CASSSNRDAFNQPQHF
TRBD1 | TRBJ2-1 | - | TRBV20-1 | TGCAGTGCTACAGGGGGGACAGGAACCTACGAGCAGTTCTTC | CSATGGTGTYEQFF
- | TRBJ1-4 | - | TRBV7-9 | TGTGCCAGCAGCTTCGTGCAGGGCCGAAATGAAAAACTGTTTTTT | CASSFVQGRNEKLFF
TRBD1 | TRBJ2-3 | once | TRBV2 | TGTGCCAGCAGTGAAGCAGGGGACAGGGCAGATACGCAGTATTTT | CASSEAGDRADTQYF
TRBD1 | TRBJ1-5 | - | TRBV4-1 | TGCGCCAGCAGCCAGGCGACAGGGGATCAGCCCCAGCATTTT | CASSQATGDQPQHF
TRBD2 | TRBJ2-2 | - | TRBV4-2 | TGTGCCAGCAGCCAAGATCGGGGAGGGCCCGGGGAGCTGTTTTTT | CASSQDRGGPGELFF
TRBD1 | TRBJ2-5 | many | TRBV12-3/TRBV12-4 | TGTGCCAGCAGTTTTATTACAATCACAGGGGCTGGGGAGACCCAGTACTTC | CASSFITITGAGETQYF
- | TRBJ2-3 | - | TRBV2 | TGTGCCAGCATTCCGGGACCAGCAAGCACAGATACGCAGTATTTT | CASIPGPASTDTQYF
- | TRBJ2-3 | - | TRBV29-1 | TGCAGCGTTGAAGACCCTAGCGCGAGCACAGATACGCAGTATTTT | CSVEDPSASTDTQYF
- | TRBJ2-1 | - | TRBV7-9 | TGTGCCAGCAGCTTAGCAAGTGGGGGGCTCTTCTACAATGAGCAGTTCTTC | CASSLASGGLFYNEQFF
- | TRBJ1-3 | few | TRBV20-1 | TGCAGTGCCATCGTAGGGGGTACTCGAAACACCATATATTTT | CSAIVGGTRNTIYF
- | TRBJ2-3 | - | TRBV12-3/TRBV12-4 | TGTGCCAGTTGCAGAGAGTGGACAGATACGCAGTATTTT | CASCREWTDTQYF
- | TRBJ2-7 | - | TRBV12-3/TRBV12-4 | TGTGCCAGCAGATCCTCGACAGTAGAGCAGTACTTC | CASRSSTVEQYF
- | TRBJ2-1 | many | TRBV12-3/TRBV12-4 | TGTGCCAGCACCCTAAGGGGTAATGAGCAGTTCTTC | CASTLRGNEQFF
TRBD1 | TRBJ2-7 | few | TRBV3-1 | TGTGCCAGCAGCCGGGCAAGGGGTTGGGACAGGGCCTTCAACGAGCAGTACTTC | CASSRARGWDRAFNEQYF
TRBD2 | TRBJ2-2 | - | TRBV25-1 | TGTGCCAGCAGCCTGTTGACGGGGGGGACCACCGGGGAGCTGTTTTTT | CASSLLTGGTTGELFF
- | TRBJ2-5 | - | TRBV7-8 | TGTGCCAGCAGCTACGACGGACCGCACGGGAAGACCCAGTACTTC | CASSYDGPHGKTQYF
- | TRBJ2-2 | - | TRBV2 | TGTGCCAGCAGTGAAGCGCTACCCGGCGGGGAGCTGTTTTTT | CASSEALPGGELFF
TRBD1 | TRBJ1-1 | - | TRBV10-3 | TGTGCCACGCACGAGGGACAGGGAGCTGAAGCTTTCTTT | CATHEGQGAEAFF
TRBD2 | TRBJ2-3 | - | TRBV6-6 | TGTGCCAGCAGTTACGCCCTTAGGGGCGGGGAGGGAGATATGCAGTATTTT | CASSYALRGGEGDMQYF
- | TRBJ2-3 | few | TRBV28 | TGTGCCAGCTGTCCGGGGAATCGGTGGGGCACGCAGTATTTT | CASCPGNRWGTQYF
- | TRBJ2-1 | many | TRBV6-5 | TGTGCCAGCAGCCGGGGGCTAGCCTACAATGAGCAGTTCTTC | CASSRGLAYNEQFF
- | TRBJ2-1 | few | TRBV14 | TGTGCCAGCAGCTCCTGGACTTCACTTTACAATGAGCAGTTCTTC | CASSSWTSLYNEQFF
- | TRBJ2-7 | - | TRBV4-2 | TGTGCCAGCAGCCAAGAACGGGGGTACTACGAGCAGTACTTC | CASSQERGYYEQYF
- | TRBJ1-2 | - | TRBV20-1 | TGCAGTGCTAGGGAAGAGGGCGCGGGCAATGGCTACACCTTC | CSAREEGAGNGYTF
- | TRBJ2-1 | few | TRBV9 | TGTGCCAGCAGCGTAGAGATAAGATACAATGAGCAGTTCTTC | CASSVEIRYNEQFF
TRBD1 | TRBJ1-4 | - | TRBV20-1 | TGCAGTGCTAGAGATTACGCAGGGGGCCCTGAAAAACTGTTTTTT | CSARDYAGGPEKLFF
- | TRBJ2-1 | - | TRBV5-1 | TGCGCCAGCAGCTTGCAGGGACACTCCTACAATGAGCAGTTCTTC | CASSLQGHSYNEQFF
TRBD2 | TRBJ2-1 | - | TRBV2 | TGTGCCAGCGGGGTGACTAGCGGGAGGGGTGAGCAGTTCTTC | CASGVTSGRGEQFF
- | TRBJ2-5 | once | TRBV6-6 | TGTGCCAGCACCTACGGACCGGTCAGGGCACAAGAGACCCAGTACTTC | CASTYGPVRAQETQYF
TRBD2 | TRBJ2-7 | - | TRBV20-1 | TGCAGTGCTAGAGATACGGCTAGCGGGAGAGAGCAGTACTTC | CSARDTASGREQYF
TRBD1 | TRBJ1-1 | - | TRBV20-1 | TGCAGTGCCCGGGATAGGACAGGGGGCCGGACTGAAGCTTTCTTT | CSARDRTGGRTEAFF
- | TRBJ1-1 | few | TRBV7-8 | TGTGCCAGCAGCTCCACCCGACCGAGCACTGAAGCTTTCTTT | CASSSTRPSTEAFF
- | TRBJ2-3 | - | TRBV25-1 | TGTGCCTCCTCCGAGCGGAAGACAGATACGCAGTATTTT | CASSERKTDTQYF
TRBD2 | TRBJ2-3 | many | TRBV20-1 | TGCAGTGCTAGAGGCCTTGCGGGCGGGAGAGGCGCAGATACGCAGTATTTT | CSARGLAGGRGADTQYF
TRBD2 | TRBJ2-1 | once | TRBV12-3/TRBV12-4 | TGTGCCAGCAGCCCAGGGGAGCGGGAGGTCGGGTTGGAGTTCTTC | CASSPGEREVGLEFF
TRBD1 | TRBJ1-4 | many | TRBV12-3/TRBV12-4 | TGTGCCAGCAGTCGGACAGGGGCAACTAATGAAAAACTGTTTTTT | CASSRTGATNEKLFF
- | TRBJ2-7 | many | TRBV15 | TGTGCCACCAGCCCCCGGCCCCACACCTACGAGCAGTACTTC | CATSPRPHTYEQYF
TRBD2 | TRBJ2-7 | - | TRBV20-1 | TGCAGTACTAACTCTTTAGCGGGAGGGGTCTACGAGCAGTACTTC | CSTNSLAGGVYEQYF
TRBD2 | TRBJ2-1 | many | TRBV7-2 | TGTGCCAGCAGCAAGACTAGCGGGGGCGACAATGAGCAGTTCTTC | CASSKTSGGDNEQFF
- | TRBJ2-4 | - | TRBV27 | TGTGCCAGCAGACCTATTTACGGGGGGCGTAAAAACATTCAGTACTTC | CASRPIYGGRKNIQYF
- | TRBJ2-3 | many | TRBV7-9 | TGTGCCAGCACCGGGGCCGGGAACCTACTCACAGATACGCAGTATTTT | CASTGAGNLLTDTQYF
- | TRBJ1-5 | few | TRBV19 | TGTGCCAGTAGTTCGCTAGGGGGGTACCAGCCCCAGCATTTT | CASSSLGGYQPQHF
- | TRBJ2-1 | many | TRBV21-1 | TGTGCCAGCAGCTCCAGAGGCGGGACAGGGTCGAACAATGAGCAGTTCTTC | CASSSRGGTGSNNEQFF